This T cell receptor beta chain was documented in a study of radiotherapy plus CTLA-4 blockade in lung cancer listed by TCRdb under 2018. Regarding the research as a whole: Among the enrolled patients, under 20% had an objective response, and less than 40% reached disease control.

The receptor library was made with the immunoSEQ multiplex PCR assay. The table comes from immuneACCESS by way of TCRdb, which keeps in-frame sequences with V and J called. Part of the clones is missing from these tables; in studies checked, under half for an unresolved V gene and the rest for unknown reasons. For this sample the table gives about 87,000 clones, of which around 87% were detected only once. Of the sample, roughly 17% is held by the ten largest clones. To note about this clone: No cognate antigen has been identified for it. Within one base of it there is no much larger clone, and no base qualities were kept.

The study evaluated CTLA-4 blockade (ipilimumab) given together with focal radiation therapy in patients who had chemo-refractory metastatic non-small-cell lung cancer. The cysteine opens and the phenylalanine closes a CDR3 of 12 amino acids. This entry keeps only the CDR3 DNA: 36 bases, framed from base 1. V lost 6 bases and J lost 0 bases; the stretch between them is 3 bases long. The germline V gene sets CDR1 to MDHEN and CDR2 to SYDVKM. Paper-wide results and their limitations: The strongest predictors of response, as reported, were early dynamic changes in blood T cell clones along with a rise in serum interferon-beta after radiation. After treatment with radiotherapy and ipilimumab, TCR clones that came from tumors expanded in the peripheral blood.

This TCR was sampled from a human donor with non-small cell lung cancer that progressed on radiotherapy plus ipilimumab. The chain couples TRBV28 to TRBJ1-5; the D segment cannot be called with confidence. Sequenced here: peripheral blood, sampled from a patient treated with radiotherapy plus ipilimumab. The CDR3 loop reads CASSNSNQPQHF. Read as DNA, the sequence is TGTGCCAGCAGCAATAGCAATCAGCCCCAGCATTTT.